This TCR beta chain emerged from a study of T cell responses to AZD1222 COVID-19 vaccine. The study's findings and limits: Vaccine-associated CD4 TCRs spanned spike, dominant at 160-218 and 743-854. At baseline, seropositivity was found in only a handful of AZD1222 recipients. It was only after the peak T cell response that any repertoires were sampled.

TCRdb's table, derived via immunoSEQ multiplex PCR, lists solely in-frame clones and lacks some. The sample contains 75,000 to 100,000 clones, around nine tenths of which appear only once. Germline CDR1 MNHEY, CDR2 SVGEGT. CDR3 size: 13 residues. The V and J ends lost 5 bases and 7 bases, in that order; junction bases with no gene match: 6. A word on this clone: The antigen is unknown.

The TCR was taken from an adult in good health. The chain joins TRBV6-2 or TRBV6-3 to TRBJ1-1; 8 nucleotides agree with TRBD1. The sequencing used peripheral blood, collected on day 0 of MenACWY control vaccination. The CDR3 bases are TGTGCCAGCAGTCGACAGGGGTTCAGTGAAGCTTTCTTT. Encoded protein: CASSRQGFSEAFF.